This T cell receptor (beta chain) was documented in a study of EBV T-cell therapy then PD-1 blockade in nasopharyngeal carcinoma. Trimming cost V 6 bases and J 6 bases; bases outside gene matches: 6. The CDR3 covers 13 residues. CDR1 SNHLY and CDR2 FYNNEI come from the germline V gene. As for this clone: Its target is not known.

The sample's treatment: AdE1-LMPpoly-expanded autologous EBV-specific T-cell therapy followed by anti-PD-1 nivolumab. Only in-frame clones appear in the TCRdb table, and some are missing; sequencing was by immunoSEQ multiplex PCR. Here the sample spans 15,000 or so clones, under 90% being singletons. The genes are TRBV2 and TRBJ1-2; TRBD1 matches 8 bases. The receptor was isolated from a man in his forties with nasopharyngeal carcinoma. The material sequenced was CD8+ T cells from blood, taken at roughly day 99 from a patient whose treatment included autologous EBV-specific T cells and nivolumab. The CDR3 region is CASRRQGRNGYTF. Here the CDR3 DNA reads TGTGCCAGCAGGAGACAGGGGAGGAATGGCTACACCTTC.